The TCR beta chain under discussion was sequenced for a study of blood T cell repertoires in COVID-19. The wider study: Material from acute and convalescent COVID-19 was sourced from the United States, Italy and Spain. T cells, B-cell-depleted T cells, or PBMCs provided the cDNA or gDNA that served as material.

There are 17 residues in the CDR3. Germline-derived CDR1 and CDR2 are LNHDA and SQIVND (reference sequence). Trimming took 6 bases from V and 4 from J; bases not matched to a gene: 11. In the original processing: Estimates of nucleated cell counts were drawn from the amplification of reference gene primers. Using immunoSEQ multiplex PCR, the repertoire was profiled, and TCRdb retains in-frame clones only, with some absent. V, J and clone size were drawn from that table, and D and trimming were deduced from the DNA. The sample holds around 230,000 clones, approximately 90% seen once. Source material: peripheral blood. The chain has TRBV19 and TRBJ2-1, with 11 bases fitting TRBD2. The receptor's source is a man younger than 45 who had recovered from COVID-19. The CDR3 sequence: CASSGLETSGDYNEQFF. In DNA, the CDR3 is TGTGCCAGTAGCGGCCTCGAGACTAGCGGGGATTACAATGAGCAGTTCTTC.